This T cell receptor beta chain was identified during a study of identical twins. The study, taken as a whole, reports: Cord blood's abundant beta clonotypes had fewer insertions, unlike memory repertoires.

A universal primer site arose from template switching, and cDNA bore unique molecular identifiers. TCRdb fed the 5' RACE reads into MiXCR, producing one record per CDR3 protein. The repertoire holds 200,000 to 250,000 distinct CDR3 sequences, with around 6.5% as singletons. No donor was unhealthy or non-Caucasian. Per the germline V gene, CDR1 is SGHTA and CDR2 is FQGNSA. The CDR3 contains 16 residues. The V and J ends lost 2 bases and 2 bases, in that order; junction bases with no gene match: 5. A word on this clonotype: Antigen: not known.

The same specimen was also included in a second study, on T cells expressing NK-cell markers. That work states: The eight sequenced donors comprised seven who were HCMV-seropositive and one who was seronegative.

The sequence was obtained from a woman between 18 and 30 years old in good health. Material: CD8+ T cells sorted from blood. The V call is TRBV7-2, the J call TRBJ2-7; 11 nucleotides align to TRBD1. The CDR3 region is CASSLRGQGGTYEQYF. DNA for the CDR3: TGTGCCAGCAGCTTAAGGGGACAGGGGGGGACCTACGAGCAGTACTTC.